One and the same sample provided the 24 T cell receptor beta chains below, sequenced in a study of cytomegalovirus exposure and HLA in healthy donors. Use of 60 Vbeta and 13 Jbeta primers characterized the PCR. Profiled with immunoSEQ multiplex PCR; TCRdb holds only in-frame clones, not every one. Among 200,000 to 250,000 clones listed, approximately 78% were seen once. Sequencing was done on a sample of PBMCs. All receptors come from a woman aged 40 to 55 in good health and CMV-seronegative.

The V call is TRBV6-1, the J call TRBJ1-5, with D unresolved. The CDR3 sequence is 13 residues long. CDR1 and CDR2 from the germline V gene are MNHNS and SASEGT. Trimming took off 1 base at V and 7 bases at J, with 8 bases between the two ends. The DNA of the CDR3 is TGTGCCAGCAGTGAAGGGAGAGGACAGCCCCAGCATTTT. It specifies CASSEGRGQPQHF.

The rearrangement uses TRBV25-1 and TRBJ1-3; 10 positions match TRBD1. CDR3 length: 14 amino acids. From germline, CDR1 is MGHDK and CDR2 SYGVNS. J lost 4 bases, V lost 8 bases, and 5 bases had no gene match. The CDR3 nucleotides are TGTGCCAGCGGAGACAGGGGGCAGGGAAACACCATATATTTT. It translates to CASGDRGQGNTIYF.

The chain employs TRBV30 and TRBJ1-1; TRBD1 is a possible D gene (6 bases). CDR1 is GTSNPN and CDR2 is SVGIG in the germline V gene (reference sequence). Between the trimmed V and J ends, which lost 0 bases and 4 bases, there was a span of 15 bases. CDR3 length equals 15 residues. This chain's CDR3 is CAWSVGSGGFTEAFF. CDR3 DNA sequence: TGTGCCTGGAGTGTAGGTTCGGGGGGCTTCACTGAAGCTTTCTTT.

This clone was seen a handful of times. The chain's CDR3 is CASSRDRGSTNTEAFF. The DNA for the CDR3 is TGTGCCAGCAGCCGGGACAGGGGCTCCACCAACACTGAAGCTTTCTTT. The V gene is TRBV5-4, the J gene TRBJ1-1, with 10 bases aligning to TRBD1. The CDR3 extends over 16 amino acids. Germline values: CDR1 SGHNT, CDR2 YYREEE (reference sequence). V lost 4 bases and J lost 2; bases outside the gene matches: 8.

The V and J genes are TRBV7-6 and TRBJ2-3, with 10 bases that match TRBD1. Losses at the gene ends were 5 bases for V and 4 bases for J; bases not matched to a gene: 6. Looked up from germline, CDR1 is SGHVS and CDR2 is FNYEAQ. This CDR3 spans 15 amino acids. CDR3 sequence reads: CASSAVGQGADTQYF. The CDR3 DNA follows: TGTGCCAGCAGCGCGGTCGGACAGGGGGCAGATACGCAGTATTTT. Filled out from reference TRBV7-6 and TRBJ2-3, the complete variable domain reads GAGVSQSPRYKVTKRGQDVALRCDPISGHVSLYWYRQALGQGPEFLTYFNYEAQQDKSGLPNDRFSAERPEGSISTLTIQRTEQRDSAMYRCASSAVGQGADTQYFGPGTRLTVL.

This clone was observed a single time. The chain recombines TRBV4-1 with TRBJ2-4; D is possibly TRBD2 (6 bases). The CDR3 runs to 14 residues. The ends were cut back, 1 base at V and 13 bases at J, with 17 bases in the middle. Germline values: CDR1 MGHRA, CDR2 YSYEKL. As DNA, the CDR3 is TGCGCCAGCAGCCAAGTTTCGAGGGCGGGGCTACAGTACTTC. It specifies CASSQVSRAGLQYF.

The chain combines TRBV7-9 with TRBJ2-7; D gene ambiguous. V dropped 5 bases and J dropped 5 bases, with 16 bases sitting between them. Germline CDR1 is SEHNR and CDR2 is FQNEAQ (reference sequence). The CDR3 totals 14 residues. The DNA of the CDR3 is TGTGCCAGCAGCCTGGTCCCCACCCGAGACGAGCAGTACTTC. Its translation: CASSLVPTRDEQYF.

This clone was recorded once. This chain connects TRBV7-9 to TRBJ2-2; 9 bases match TRBD1. V dropped 5 bases and J dropped 3; count of bases not matched to a gene: 7. This CDR3 spans 16 amino acids. Germline V gene lookup returns CDR1 SEHNR and CDR2 FQNEAQ (reference sequence). CDR3 protein: CASSQGQGVYTGELFF. The CDR3, as DNA: TGTGCCAGCAGCCAGGGACAGGGCGTGTACACCGGGGAGCTGTTTTTT.

This sequence joins TRBV7-9 and TRBJ2-1; TRBD2 agrees at 11 bases. This CDR3 contains 15 residues. Germline lookup yields CDR1 SEHNR and CDR2 FQNEAQ (reference sequence). V shed 5 bases and J 8 bases; nucleotides not matched to a gene: 8. The CDR3 DNA follows: TGTGCCAGCAGCCTAACGGGACTAGCGGCCCATGAGCAGTTCTTC. Amino acid sequence: CASSLTGLAAHEQFF. Full variable domain (remainder filled in from reference TRBV7-9 and TRBJ2-1): DTGVSQNPRHKITKRGQNVTFRCDPISEHNRLYWYRQTLGQGPEFLTYFQNEAQLEKSRLLSDRFSAERPKGSFSTLEIQRTEQGDSAMYLCASSLTGLAAHEQFFGPGTRLTVL.

The V call is TRBV5-8, the J call TRBJ1-3, with a weak D call TRBD1 (6 bases). The ends were cut back, 1 base at V and 1 base at J, with 21 bases in the middle. Germline V gene sequence: CDR1 SGHTS, CDR2 YDEGEE. The CDR3 length is 19 residues. The CDR3 sequence: CASSLWEGDQPKSGNTIYF. The CDR3 DNA reads TGTGCCAGCAGCTTGTGGGAGGGGGACCAGCCTAAGTCTGGAAACACCATATATTTT. Filled out from reference TRBV5-8 and TRBJ1-3, the complete variable domain reads EAGVTQSPTHLIKTRGQQATLRCSPISGHTSVYWYQQALGLGLQFLLWYDEGEERNRGNFPPRFSGRQFPNYSSELNVNALELEDSALYLCASSLWEGDQPKSGNTIYFGEGSWLTVV.

This clone was observed once. This chain joins TRBV4-1 and TRBJ2-7, with D maybe TRBD2 (5 bases). This CDR3 comprises 16 residues. Germline loops: CDR1 MGHRA, CDR2 YSYEKL. V was pared by 1 base and J by 5 bases, with 18 bases between. CDR3 loop: CASSQGMDWGRNEQYF. CDR3 nucleotides: TGCGCCAGCAGCCAAGGTATGGACTGGGGTAGGAACGAGCAGTACTTC.

This chain uses TRBV5-1 with TRBJ1-5; 8 bases line up with TRBD1. The CDR3 is made up of 14 amino acids. Trimming cost V 5 bases and J 6 bases; bases outside gene matches: 7. Germline CDR1 SGHRS, CDR2 YFSETQ. CDR3: CASRSGQGTQPQHF. CDR3 in DNA: TGCGCCAGCAGATCAGGACAGGGAACTCAGCCCCAGCATTTT.

The V gene is TRBV5-1, the J gene TRBJ1-1; 8 bases are shared with TRBD1. The CDR3 contains 15 residues. CDR1 and CDR2 from the germline V gene are SGHRS and YFSETQ. The junction had 7 bases not matched to a gene; V was cut back by 2 bases and J by 4 bases. The CDR3 sequence is CASSFFFTGGTEAFF. For the CDR3, the DNA is TGCGCCAGCAGCTTTTTTTTCACAGGGGGCACTGAAGCTTTCTTT.

The V call is TRBV4-1, the J call TRBJ2-3, with TRBD2 matching 7 bases. Unmatched junction bases numbered 9, after V lost 0 bases and J lost 3 bases. From germline, CDR1 is MGHRA and CDR2 YSYEKL. The CDR3 is 17 residues long. In DNA, the CDR3 is TGCGCCAGCAGCCAAGAGGCGCTAGCGGTAAGAACAGATACGCAGTATTTT. This translates into CASSQEALAVRTDTQYF.

CDR3 region: CASSSPFGGGTYEQYF. The CDR3 DNA reads as TGTGCCAGCAGCTCCCCCTTCGGCGGGGGTACCTACGAGCAGTACTTC. The V and J genes are TRBV9 and TRBJ2-7; 7 bases are a match to TRBD2. Losses at the gene ends were 4 bases for V and 2 bases for J; bases not matched to a gene: 12. The germline CDR1 and CDR2 sequences are SGDLS and YYNGEE. There are 16 residues in the CDR3.

The gene calls are TRBV29-1 and TRBJ1-1; D perhaps matches TRBD1 (5 bases). The germline V gene has CDR1 SQVTM and CDR2 ANQGSEA. The V end was cut by 6 bases, the J end by 3 bases, with 8 bases between. The CDR3 consists of 11 residues. CDR3 sequence: CSVATDTEAFF. The DNA of the CDR3 is TGCAGCGTAGCGACAGACACTGAAGCTTTCTTT.

The J gene is TRBJ1-1, the V gene TRBV9; D is uncertain. V was pared by 4 bases and J by 0 bases, with 13 bases between. Looked up from germline, CDR1 is SGDLS and CDR2 is YYNGEE. The CDR3 is 15 amino acids. The CDR3 loop is CASSLGRSMNTEAFF. For the CDR3, the DNA is TGTGCCAGCAGCTTAGGACGGAGCATGAACACTGAAGCTTTCTTT.

The chain has TRBV27 and TRBJ1-5, with D maybe TRBD1 (6 bases). Deletions cut 6 bases from V and 3 bases from J, with 24 bases between. CDR1 and CDR2 (germline): MNHEY, SMNVEV (reference sequence). CDR3 length: 18 amino acids. The CDR3 region is CASRLKGGVVLFNQPQHF. CDR3 nucleotide sequence: TGTGCCAGCAGATTAAAAGGGGGGGTTGTTCTTTTCAATCAGCCCCAGCATTTT.

This clone was seen a handful of times. The genes are TRBV4-2 and TRBJ2-5, with unresolved D. The closer fit of TRBJ2-7 to the DNA end suggests the J call may be wrong. The CDR3 runs 15 residues. From germline, CDR1 is LGHNA and CDR2 YNFKEQ. CDR3 in DNA: TGTGCCAGCAGCCAATCGACTTCGGATTCCTACGAGCAGTACTTC. This gives the protein CASSQSTSDSYEQYF.

The gene calls are TRBV30 and TRBJ1-5; D might be TRBD1 (6 bases). Between the trimmed V and J ends, which lost 5 bases and 5 bases, there was a span of 13 bases. The germline V gene has CDR1 GTSNPN and CDR2 SVGIG (reference sequence). This CDR3 is 13 amino acids long. The CDR3 spells CAWGTFLDQPQHF. CDR3 DNA sequence: TGTGCCTGGGGGACATTTTTAGATCAGCCCCAGCATTTT.

This rearrangement joins TRBV30 to TRBJ1-5; possibly TRBD1 for D (6 bases). This CDR3 has 14 amino acids. Germline V lookup: CDR1 GTSNPN, CDR2 SVGIG (reference sequence). Between the trimmed V and J ends, which lost 1 base and 3 bases, there was a span of 10 bases. The chain's CDR3 is CAWSGQAFNQPQHF. The CDR3 DNA reads TGTGCCTGGAGTGGACAGGCGTTCAATCAGCCCCAGCATTTT.

The table lists this clone with a count of one. This chain uses TRBV19 with TRBJ2-1, with TRBD2 as a possible D gene (6 bases). CDR3 length equals 15 residues. CDR1 and CDR2 from the germline V gene are LNHDA and SQIVND (reference sequence). V lost 4 bases and J 7 bases, leaving 17 bases between the germline ends. Here the CDR3 DNA reads TGTGCCAGTAGTACTCCCGGGGGAGTTTGGAATGAGCAGTTCTTC. Its translation is CASSTPGGVWNEQFF.

This clone was detected once. V and J are TRBV19 and TRBJ2-7, with TRBD2 matching 10 bases. CDR3 length: 16 amino acids. J gave up 2 bases and V 5 bases, and 9 bases lay outside the gene matches. Per the germline V gene, CDR1 is LNHDA and CDR2 is SQIVND (reference sequence). The CDR3 DNA follows: TGTGCCAGTAGTTGGGCTAGCGGGAGCCCTACCTACGAGCAGTACTTC. This encodes CASSWASGSPTYEQYF.

The chain joins TRBV5-1 to TRBJ1-1; tentative D call: TRBD1 (5 bases). V was cut by 6 bases and J by 1 base, with 16 bases left in between. Germline V gives CDR1 SGHRS, CDR2 YFSETQ. This CDR3 spans 15 amino acids. The CDR3 coding sequence is TGCGCCAGCACAACTCGAGCCGGGGGGAACACTGAAGCTTTCTTT. It translates to CASTTRAGGNTEAFF.